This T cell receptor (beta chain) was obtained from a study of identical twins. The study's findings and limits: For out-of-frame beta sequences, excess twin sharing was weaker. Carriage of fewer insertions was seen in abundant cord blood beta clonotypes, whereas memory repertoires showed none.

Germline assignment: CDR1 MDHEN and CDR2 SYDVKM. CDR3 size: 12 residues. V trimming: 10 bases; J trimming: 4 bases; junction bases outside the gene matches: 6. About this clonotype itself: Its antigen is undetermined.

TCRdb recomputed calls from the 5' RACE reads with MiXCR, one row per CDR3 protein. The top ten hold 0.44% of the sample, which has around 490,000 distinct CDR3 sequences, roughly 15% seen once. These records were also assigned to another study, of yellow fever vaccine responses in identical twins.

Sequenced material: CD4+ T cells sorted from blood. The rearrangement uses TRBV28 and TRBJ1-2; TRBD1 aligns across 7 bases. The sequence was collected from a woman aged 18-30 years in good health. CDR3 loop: CATAGGPYGYTF. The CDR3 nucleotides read TGTGCCACCGCAGGGGGTCCCTATGGCTACACCTTC.